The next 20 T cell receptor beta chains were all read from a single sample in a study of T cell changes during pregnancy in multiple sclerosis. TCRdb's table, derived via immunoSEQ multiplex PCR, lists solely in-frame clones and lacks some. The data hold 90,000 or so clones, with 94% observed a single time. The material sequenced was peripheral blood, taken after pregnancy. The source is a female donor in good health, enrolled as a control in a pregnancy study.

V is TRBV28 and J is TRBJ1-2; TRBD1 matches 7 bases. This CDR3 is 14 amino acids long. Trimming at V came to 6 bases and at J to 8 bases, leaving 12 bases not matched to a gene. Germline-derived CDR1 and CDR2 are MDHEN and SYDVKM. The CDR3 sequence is CASRATGAQGGYTF. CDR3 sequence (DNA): TGTGCCAGCAGAGCTACAGGGGCCCAAGGCGGCTACACCTTC.

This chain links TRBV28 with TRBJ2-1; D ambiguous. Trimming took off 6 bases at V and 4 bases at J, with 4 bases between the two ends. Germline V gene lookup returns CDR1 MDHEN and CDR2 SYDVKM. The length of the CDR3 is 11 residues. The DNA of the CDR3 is TGTGCCAGCAGACAGTACAATGAGCAGTTCTTC. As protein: CASRQYNEQFF.

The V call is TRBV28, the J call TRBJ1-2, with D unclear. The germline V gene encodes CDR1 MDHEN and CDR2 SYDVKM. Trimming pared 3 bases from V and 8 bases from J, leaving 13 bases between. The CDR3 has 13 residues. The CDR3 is CASSFGEFIGYTF. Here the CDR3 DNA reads TGTGCCAGCAGTTTCGGGGAATTTATCGGCTACACCTTC.

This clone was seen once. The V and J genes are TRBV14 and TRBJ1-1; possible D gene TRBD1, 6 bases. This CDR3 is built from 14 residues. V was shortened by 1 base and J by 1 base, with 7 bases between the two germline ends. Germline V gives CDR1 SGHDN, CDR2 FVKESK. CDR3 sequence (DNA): TGTGCCAGCAGCCAAGTAGGGGGGAACACTGAAGCTTTCTTT. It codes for CASSQVGGNTEAFF. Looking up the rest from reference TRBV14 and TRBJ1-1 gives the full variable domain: EAGVTQFPSHSVIEKGQTVTLRCDPISGHDNLYWYRRVMGKEIKFLLHFVKESKQDESGMPNNRFLAERTGGTYSTLKVQPAELEDSGVYFCASSQVGGNTEAFFGQGTRLTVV.

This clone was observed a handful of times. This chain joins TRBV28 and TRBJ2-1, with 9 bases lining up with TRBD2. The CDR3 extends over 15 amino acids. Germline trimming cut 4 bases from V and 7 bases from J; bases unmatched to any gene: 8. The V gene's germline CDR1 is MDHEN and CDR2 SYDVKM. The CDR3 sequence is CASSYSGRAWNEQFF. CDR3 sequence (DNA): TGTGCCAGCAGTTATAGCGGGAGAGCTTGGAATGAGCAGTTCTTC.

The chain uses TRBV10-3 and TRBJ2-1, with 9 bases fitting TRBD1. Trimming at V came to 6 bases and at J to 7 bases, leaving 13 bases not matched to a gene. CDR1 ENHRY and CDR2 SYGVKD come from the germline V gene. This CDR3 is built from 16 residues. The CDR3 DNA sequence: TGTGCCATCAGAGGCGATGGGACAGGGAAGGTGAATGAGCAGTTCTTC. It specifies CAIRGDGTGKVNEQFF.

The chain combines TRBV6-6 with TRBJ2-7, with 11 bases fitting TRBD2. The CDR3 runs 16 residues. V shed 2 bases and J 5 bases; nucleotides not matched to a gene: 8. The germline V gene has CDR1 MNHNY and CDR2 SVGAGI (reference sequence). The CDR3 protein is CASSYLTSGKNHEQYF. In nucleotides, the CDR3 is TGTGCCAGCAGTTACCTGACTAGCGGGAAGAACCACGAGCAGTACTTC.

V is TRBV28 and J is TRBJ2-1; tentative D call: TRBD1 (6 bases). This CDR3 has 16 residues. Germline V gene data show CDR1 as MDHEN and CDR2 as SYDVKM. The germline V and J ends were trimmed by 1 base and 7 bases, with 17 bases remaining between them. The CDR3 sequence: CASSLSGVLQGNEQFF. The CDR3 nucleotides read TGTGCCAGCAGTTTATCTGGGGTCCTCCAGGGGAATGAGCAGTTCTTC.

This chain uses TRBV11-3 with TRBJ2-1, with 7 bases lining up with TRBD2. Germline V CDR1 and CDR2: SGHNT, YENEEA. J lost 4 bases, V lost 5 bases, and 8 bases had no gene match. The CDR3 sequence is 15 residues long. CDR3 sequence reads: CASSPAGRGYNEQFF. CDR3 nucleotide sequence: TGTGCCAGCAGCCCGGCGGGGAGGGGATACAATGAGCAGTTCTTC. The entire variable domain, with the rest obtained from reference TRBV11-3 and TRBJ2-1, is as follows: EAGVVQSPRYKIIEKKQPVAFWCNPISGHNTLYWYLQNLGQGPELLIRYENEEAVDDSQLPKDRFSAERLKGVDSTLKIQPAELGDSAVYLCASSPAGRGYNEQFFGPGTRLTVL.

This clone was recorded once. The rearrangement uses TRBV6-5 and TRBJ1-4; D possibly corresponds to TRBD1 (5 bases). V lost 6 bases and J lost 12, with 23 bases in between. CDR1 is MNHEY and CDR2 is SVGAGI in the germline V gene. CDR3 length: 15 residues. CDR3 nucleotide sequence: TGTGCCAGCAGGGCACCCGCAGGGTCCTGGGGGGAACTGTTTTTT. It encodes CASRAPAGSWGELFF.

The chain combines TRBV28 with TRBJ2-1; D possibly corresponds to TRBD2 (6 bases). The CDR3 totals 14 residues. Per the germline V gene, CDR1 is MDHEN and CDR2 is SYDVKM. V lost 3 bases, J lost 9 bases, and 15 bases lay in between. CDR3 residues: CASSFAGRMIEQFF. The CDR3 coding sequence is TGTGCCAGCAGTTTTGCGGGAAGGATGATTGAGCAGTTCTTC.

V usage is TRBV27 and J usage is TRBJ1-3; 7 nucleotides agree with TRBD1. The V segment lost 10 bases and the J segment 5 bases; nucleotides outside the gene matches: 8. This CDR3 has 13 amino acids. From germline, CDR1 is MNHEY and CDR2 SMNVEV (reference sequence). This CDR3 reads CATKDRLRNTIYF. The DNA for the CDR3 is TGTGCCACGAAGGACAGGCTGAGAAACACCATATATTTT.

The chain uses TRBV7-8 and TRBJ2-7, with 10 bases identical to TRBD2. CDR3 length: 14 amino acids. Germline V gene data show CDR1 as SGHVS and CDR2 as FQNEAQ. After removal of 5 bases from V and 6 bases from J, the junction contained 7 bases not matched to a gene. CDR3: CASSREGLAREQYF. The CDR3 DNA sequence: TGTGCCAGCAGCCGTGAGGGACTAGCGCGCGAGCAGTACTTC.

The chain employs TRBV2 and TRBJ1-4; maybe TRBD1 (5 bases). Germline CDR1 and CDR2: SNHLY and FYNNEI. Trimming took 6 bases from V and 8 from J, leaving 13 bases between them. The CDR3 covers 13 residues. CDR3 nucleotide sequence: TGTGCCAGCAGCGTCAGGGTGCAGGAAAAACTGTTTTTT. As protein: CASSVRVQEKLFF.

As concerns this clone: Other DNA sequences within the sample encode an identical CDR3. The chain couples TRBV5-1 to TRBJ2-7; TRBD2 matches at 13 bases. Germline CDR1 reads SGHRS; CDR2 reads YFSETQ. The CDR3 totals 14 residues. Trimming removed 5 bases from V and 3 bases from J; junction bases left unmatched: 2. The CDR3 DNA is TGCGCCAGCAGTCGGACTAGCGGGAGCTACGAGCAGTACTTC. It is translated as CASSRTSGSYEQYF.

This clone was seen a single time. CDR3 DNA: TGTGCCAGCAGTTTATTACCTAGCGGGATACCTCTCCTAGGGGGATACGAGCAGTACTTC. Its protein product is CASSLLPSGIPLLGGYEQYF. This chain links TRBV28 with TRBJ2-7; 9 bases agree with TRBD2. CDR1 is MDHEN, CDR2 SYDVKM, per germline. This CDR3 contains 20 residues. J lost 4 bases, V lost 1 base, and 20 bases had no gene match.

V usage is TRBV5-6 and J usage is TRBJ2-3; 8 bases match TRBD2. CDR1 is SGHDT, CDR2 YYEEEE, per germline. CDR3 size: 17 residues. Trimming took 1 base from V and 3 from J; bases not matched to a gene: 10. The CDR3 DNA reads TGTGCCAGCAGCTTGATCTTTTTGGCGGGAGGAACAGATACGCAGTATTTT. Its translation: CASSLIFLAGGTDTQYF.

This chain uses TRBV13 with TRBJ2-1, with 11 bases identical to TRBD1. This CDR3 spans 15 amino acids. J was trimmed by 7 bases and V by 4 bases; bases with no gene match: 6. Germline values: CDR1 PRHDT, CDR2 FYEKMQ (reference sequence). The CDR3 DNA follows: TGTGCCAGCAGCTGGGGACAGGGGGGGTTTAATGAGCAGTTCTTC. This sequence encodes CASSWGQGGFNEQFF.

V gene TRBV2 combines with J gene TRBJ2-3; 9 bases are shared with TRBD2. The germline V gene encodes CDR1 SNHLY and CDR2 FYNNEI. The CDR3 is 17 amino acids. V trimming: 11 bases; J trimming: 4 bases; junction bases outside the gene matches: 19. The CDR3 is CACKPLEEREASDTQYF. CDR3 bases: TGTGCCTGCAAACCACTAGAGGAGCGGGAGGCTTCAGATACGCAGTATTTT.

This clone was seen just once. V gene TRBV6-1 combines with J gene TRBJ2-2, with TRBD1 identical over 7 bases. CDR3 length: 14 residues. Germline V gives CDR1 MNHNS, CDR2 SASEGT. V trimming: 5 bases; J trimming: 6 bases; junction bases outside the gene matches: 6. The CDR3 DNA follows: TGTGCCAGCAGTTCGACAGGGTTTGCCGGGGAGCTGTTTTTT. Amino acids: CASSSTGFAGELFF.